A single sample gave rise to the 4 T cell receptor beta chains below, sequenced in a study of T cells in Graves' hyperthyroidism and ophthalmopathy. RNA transcripts gave rise to amplified TCR beta CDR3 regions. The study used the HTBI primer set for a first-round RT-PCR of the TCR CDR3. A single record per CDR3 protein comes from TCRdb applying MiXCR to the multiplex PCR reads. The sample shows 490,000 or so distinct CDR3 sequences, nearly 20% of them seen only once. The material sequenced was blood. The receptors were gathered from a man in his forties with Graves' ophthalmopathy.

This clonotype was recorded many times. The rearrangement joins TRBV28 to TRBJ1-1; the match to TRBD1 covers 7 bases. Germline-derived CDR1 and CDR2 are MDHEN and SYDVKM. Germline trimming cut 2 bases from V and 4 bases from J; bases unmatched to any gene: 13. CDR3 length: 17 amino acids. CDR3 loop: CASSLGPKGARGTEAFF. Here the CDR3 DNA reads TGTGCCAGCAGTTTAGGCCCAAAGGGGGCTCGTGGCACTGAAGCTTTCTTT. The variable domain in full, completed from reference TRBV28 and TRBJ1-1, reads DVKVTQSSRYLVKRTGEKVFLECVQDMDHENMFWYRQDPGLGLRLIYFSYDVKMKEKGDIPEGYSVSREKKERFSLILESASTNQTSMYLCASSLGPKGARGTEAFFGQGTRLTVV.

In its sample, this clonotype was seen a few times. A read error is possible here, since a much larger clone lies one base away. The V call is TRBV7-2, the J call TRBJ2-3; possible D gene TRBD2, 6 bases. The CDR3 extends over 15 amino acids. The germline CDR1 and CDR2 sequences are SGHTA and FQGNSA. Trimming removed 6 bases from V and 4 bases from J, with 17 bases in between. The CDR3 region has the DNA TGTGCCAGCAGGGGGCCAGGCCCTAGCGCAGATACGCAGTATTTT. This codes for CASRGPGPSADTQYF.

This clonotype occurred many times. CDR3 loop: CSASSGNSYNEQFF. The CDR3, as DNA: TGCAGTGCTAGCAGCGGGAACTCCTACAATGAGCAGTTCTTC. The chain links TRBV20-1 to TRBJ2-1; 7 nucleotides align to TRBD2. Germline loops: CDR1 DFQATT, CDR2 SNEGSKA (reference sequence). Losses at the gene ends were 3 bases for V and 0 bases for J; bases not matched to a gene: 2. This CDR3 comprises 14 residues.

The sample holds a few counts of this clonotype. V and J are TRBV5-5 and TRBJ2-3; a weak D match, TRBD1 (6 bases). Trimming removed 4 bases from V and 3 bases from J, with 21 bases in between. In germline, CDR1 is SGHKS, CDR2 YYEKEE (reference sequence). This CDR3 region has 17 residues. CDR3 bases: TGTGCCAGCAGCCCGTACCCCGAGGGGGAAGGGACAGATACGCAGTATTTT. This gives the protein CASSPYPEGEGTDTQYF.